A selection of T cell receptor beta chains follows, all from one sample in a study of blood T cell repertoires in COVID-19. Assay used: immunoSEQ multiplex PCR; TCRdb lists only in-frame clones, some missing. The sample shows about 70,000 clones, around 86% of them seen only once. The specimen sequenced was peripheral blood. These receptors came from a human donor in a cohort sampled during active COVID-19. Both conserved end residues are part of each CDR3. A D gene is named only where the DNA matches it firmly. Clone size is stated in some rows and not others, as once, few, many or a class when expanded.

>NA|TRBD1|TRBV2|TRBJ1-1
CASRETGGHEAFF
TGTGCCAGCAGGGAGACAGGGGGCCATGAAGCTTTCTTT
>NA|TRBD1|TRBV5-6|TRBJ2-7
CASSLGTGLYEQYF
TGTGCCAGCAGCTTGGGGACAGGGCTCTACGAGCAGTACTTC
>NA|TRBD2|TRBV30|TRBJ2-5
CARRIAGDQETQYF
TGTGCTCGCCGTATAGCGGGGGACCAAGAGACCCAGTACTTC
>NA|TRBD1|TRBV6-5|TRBJ1-1
CASSYSDRAGTEAFF
TGTGCCAGCAGTTATAGCGACAGGGCGGGCACTGAAGCTTTCTTT
>NA|TRBD1|TRBV19|TRBJ2-6
CASSSGNRGSGANVLTF
TGTGCCAGTAGTTCTGGAAACAGGGGTTCTGGGGCCAACGTCCTGACTTTC
>once|TRBD2|TRBV11-2|TRBJ2-7
CASSLGTSGGNEQYF
TGTGCCAGCAGCTTAGGCACTAGCGGGGGAAACGAGCAGTACTTC
>NA|NA|TRBV7-9|TRBJ2-7
CASSPGVSYEQYF
TGTGCCAGCAGCCCAGGGGTCTCCTACGAGCAGTACTTC
>NA|NA|TRBV27|TRBJ1-6
CASSSGVGNSPLHF
TGTGCCAGCAGTTCCGGGGTCGGTAATTCACCCCTCCACTTT
>NA|TRBD2|TRBV30|TRBJ2-5
CAWSPSRGVQTQYF
TGTGCCTGGAGTCCATCGCGGGGGGTGCAGACCCAGTACTTC
>NA|TRBD1|TRBV6-9|TRBJ1-5
CASSRNRDRGPYSNQPQHF
TGTGCCAGCAGCCGTAACCGGGACAGGGGACCATATAGCAATCAGCCCCAGCATTTT
>once|TRBD1|TRBV7-9|TRBJ1-1
CASSPGPTGAFF
TGTGCCAGCAGCCCAGGCCCGACAGGGGCTTTCTTT
>NA|TRBD1|TRBV6-6|TRBJ2-3
CASSYAQGVVDTQYF
TGTGCCAGCAGTTACGCACAGGGGGTGGTAGATACGCAGTATTTT
>NA|TRBD1|TRBV11-2|TRBJ1-2
CASSLSTAGGSGYTF
TGTGCCAGCAGCTTAAGCACGGCAGGGGGTAGTGGCTACACCTTC
>NA|NA|TRBV5-1|TRBJ2-1
CASSQTGTDYNEQFF
TGCGCCAGCAGCCAAACAGGGACGGACTACAATGAGCAGTTCTTC
>NA|NA|TRBV19|TRBJ2-2
CASSIPSGMNTGELFF
TGTGCCAGTAGTATACCCTCGGGGATGAACACCGGGGAGCTGTTTTTT
>NA|TRBD1|TRBV5-4|TRBJ1-4
CASSAFGDRGEKLFF
TGTGCCAGCAGCGCATTTGGGGACAGGGGTGAAAAACTGTTTTTT
>NA|TRBD1|TRBV7-2|TRBJ1-1
CASSFHPLTGGAEAFF
TGTGCCAGCAGCTTCCACCCACTAACAGGGGGCGCAGAAGCTTTCTTT
>NA|NA|TRBV7-2|TRBJ1-1
CASSPSRDSLNTEAFF
TGTGCCAGCAGCCCTAGCCGGGATTCCTTGAACACTGAAGCTTTCTTT
>NA|NA|TRBV7-2|TRBJ2-7
CASRLRPDSYEQYF
TGTGCCAGCAGGTTACGCCCAGACTCCTACGAGCAGTACTTC
>NA|TRBD2|TRBV7-9|TRBJ2-1
CASSRGASGVLSRSYNEQFF
TGTGCCAGCAGCCGGGGGGCTAGCGGGGTCCTCTCCCGCTCCTACAATGAGCAGTTCTTC
>NA|NA|TRBV19|TRBJ1-6
CASSTGLFNSPLHF
TGTGCCAGTAGTACGGGACTGTTCAATTCACCCCTCCACTTT
>NA|NA|TRBV5-1|TRBJ1-2
CASSLSDTSRGYGYTF
TGCGCCAGCAGCCTTTCGGACACTTCTAGAGGCTATGGCTACACCTTC
>NA|TRBD1|TRBV7-9|TRBJ1-2
CASSLGGTAIPNYGYTF
TGTGCCAGCAGCTTAGGGGGGACAGCGATCCCTAACTATGGCTACACCTTC
>NA|TRBD2|TRBV27|TRBJ2-7
CASSSVWGGEQYF
TGTGCCAGCAGTTCAGTTTGGGGGGGGGAGCAGTACTTC
>NA|TRBD1|TRBV5-1|TRBJ2-2
CASSLQGARTGELFF
TGCGCCAGCAGCTTGCAGGGGGCGAGGACCGGGGAGCTGTTTTTT
>NA|NA|TRBV18|TRBJ1-1
CASSTGRDTEAFF
TGTGCCAGCTCCACAGGGCGTGACACTGAAGCTTTCTTT
>NA|TRBD1|TRBV3-1/TRBV3-2|TRBJ2-7
CASSQKLAEDREIYEQYF
TGTGCCAGCAGCCAAAAGCTAGCCGAGGACAGGGAGATTTACGAGCAGTACTTC
>NA|TRBD2|TRBV6-6|TRBJ2-1
CASSRGGAENEQFF
TGTGCCAGCAGTCGCGGGGGGGCGGAGAATGAGCAGTTCTTC
>NA|TRBD1|TRBV5-1|TRBJ1-2
CASSFSGTGAAPYGYTF
TGCGCCAGCAGCTTTTCCGGGACAGGGGCCGCCCCGTATGGCTACACCTTC
>NA|TRBD1|TRBV19|TRBJ2-1
CASSQDRESNEQFF
TGTGCCAGTAGTCAAGACAGGGAGAGCAATGAGCAGTTCTTC
>NA|TRBD2|TRBV28|TRBJ2-3
CASSPTTSGGAGDTQYF
TGTGCCAGCAGCCCCACCACTAGCGGGGGGGCAGGAGATACGCAGTATTTT
>NA|TRBD1|TRBV10-2|TRBJ2-5
CASSETPTGAQETQYF
TGCGCCAGCAGTGAGACCCCGACAGGGGCCCAAGAGACCCAGTACTTC
>NA|TRBD2|TRBV29-1|TRBJ2-7
CSVEDPLAEYEQYF
TGCAGCGTTGAAGATCCACTAGCGGAGTACGAGCAGTACTTC
>once|TRBD1|TRBV29-1|TRBJ1-1
CSATTGPNTEAFF
TGCAGCGCCACGACAGGGCCGAACACTGAAGCTTTCTTT
>NA|TRBD1|TRBV9|TRBJ2-1
CASSRDRGYNEQFF
TGTGCCAGCTCCCGGGACAGGGGGTACAATGAGCAGTTCTTC
>few|NA|TRBV6-5|TRBJ1-4
CASGKGVGGEKLFF
TGTGCCAGCGGGAAGGGTGTGGGAGGCGAAAAACTGTTTTTT
>NA|NA|TRBV24-1|TRBJ2-1
CATRAGTGLVGESSYNEQFF
TGTGCCACCAGAGCGGGGACAGGCTTGGTCGGAGAGAGCTCCTACAATGAGCAGTTCTTC
>NA|NA|TRBV6-5|TRBJ2-6
CASSYGLAGANVLTF
TGTGCCAGCAGTTACGGTCTAGCAGGGGCCAACGTCCTGACTTTC
>NA|NA|TRBV5-1|TRBJ2-3
CASSLVPGGQDTQYF
TGCGCCAGCAGCTTGGTTCCGGGGGGCCAAGATACGCAGTATTTT
>NA|TRBD1|TRBV5-4|TRBJ1-2
CASSQQETGVGYGYTF
TGTGCCAGCAGCCAGCAGGAAACAGGGGTAGGCTATGGCTACACCTTC
>NA|NA|TRBV28|TRBJ1-1
CASSPPTGMNTEAFF
TGTGCCAGCAGTCCGCCCACAGGTATGAACACTGAAGCTTTCTTT